This T cell receptor (beta chain) was sequenced during a study of cytomegalovirus exposure and HLA in healthy donors. Germline CDR1 and CDR2: SGHDT and YYEEEE. The CDR3 has 12 amino acids. Study-wide points: Associated with cytomegalovirus, according to the listing, were fewer than 200 TCR beta chains. Sequencing had likely introduced a cluster of highly shared sequence variants as an artifact.

Comment on this clone: Its antigen is as yet unknown. One end of the junction does not line up with germline, which may come from a read error. Other DNA sequences within the sample encode an identical CDR3.

The PCR had 60 Vbeta and 13 Jbeta primers. Libraries were prepared by immunoSEQ multiplex PCR; TCRdb keeps only in-frame clonotypes and omits some of them. The sample consists of around 180,000 clones, 75% to 85% of them appearing once. V is TRBV5-6 and J is TRBJ1-1; D remains ambiguous. The sequenced sample was PBMCs. This TCR was recovered from a woman aged 18-30 years in good health and CMV-seropositive. The CDR3 sequence: CASSLRGPEAFF. In DNA, the CDR3 is TGTGCCAGCAGCCTACGAGGTCCTGAGGCTTTCTTT.